What follows is one T cell receptor beta chain and its context. Its antigen remains unknown. Germline assignment: CDR1 PRHDT and CDR2 FYEKMQ (reference sequence). J gave up 4 bases and V 6 bases, and 6 bases lay outside the gene matches. This CDR3 region has 14 residues. This entry is derived from a study of CD4 T cells in relation to SARS-CoV-2 and coronaviruses. Profiled with immunoSEQ multiplex PCR; TCRdb holds only in-frame clones, not every one. The data show roughly 28,000 clones, over 60% seen once. Before the COVID-19 pandemic, during about 2010-2018, CD4+ T cells were taken from unexposed donors. Isolation of CD4+ T cells took place after less than 11 days in culture.

The TCR was taken from a human donor in good health. The specimen was CD4+ T cells from PBMCs, cultured in vitro. The chain recombines TRBV13 with TRBJ1-1; 9 bases align to TRBD1. The CDR3 coding sequence is TGTGCCAGCAGTAAAGGGGACAGGGTCACTGAAGCTTTCTTT. Its translation: CASSKGDRVTEAFF.